This T cell receptor (beta chain) was identified in a study of cytomegalovirus exposure and HLA in healthy donors. The CDR3 consists of 15 residues. Germline V gene lookup returns CDR1 MNHEY and CDR2 SVGAGI. V gave up 0 bases and J gave up 2 bases, with 8 bases separating them. Study-level findings and limits: As a later analysis showed, a missense DCLRE1C variant was linked to trimming of TCR beta V- and J-genes. In a later analysis, at a false discovery rate of 0.05, roughly 17,000 TCR beta sequences were associated with HLA alleles.

Vbeta (60) and Jbeta (13) primers were used in the PCR. Clones were sequenced by immunoSEQ multiplex PCR, and TCRdb holds only the in-frame ones, with some missing. This sample has 150,000 to 200,000 clones, with around 86% found just once. The donors comprised healthy bone marrow donors. For this clone: Its specificity is not known. Other DNA sequences in this specimen translate into the identical CDR3.

The source material was PBMCs. The chain joins TRBV6-5 to TRBJ2-1, with D perhaps matching TRBD2 (6 bases). The receptor's source is a woman aged 45-65 years in good health and CMV-seropositive. CDR3 nucleotides: TGTGCCAGCAGTTACTCGTCGGGGGCCTACAATGAGCAGTTCTTC. Translation: CASSYSSGAYNEQFF.